The 19 T cell receptor beta chains listed next were all sequenced from one sample in a study of metastatic and nonmetastatic thyroid tumors. Thyroid surgery took place with no prior treatment in any patient. TCRdb re-analyzed the PCR reads through MiXCR. This table has around 17,000 clones, around a fifth appearing once. Sample: adjacent normal tissue. Every receptor here comes from a female donor with papillary thyroid cancer or a benign thyroid nodule (not recorded which). Some clones in this sample may be carry-over from other donors' samples.

The table lists this clone with a few counts. It may be a read error: a sequence one base away is much more abundant. J is TRBJ2-7 and V is TRBV6-1, with TRBD1 matching 8 bases. CDR3 size: 13 residues. Trimming at V came to 8 bases and at J to 4 bases, leaving 7 bases not matched to a gene. Germline V gene data show CDR1 as MNHNS and CDR2 as SASEGT. The CDR3 DNA sequence: TGTGCCAGCGCCCTGGACAGGGAGTACGAGCAGTACTTC. Its translation is CASALDREYEQYF.

The chain employs TRBV6-1 and TRBJ1-2, with TRBD1 identical over 7 bases. The CDR3 runs to 14 residues. Germline V gene lookup returns CDR1 MNHNS and CDR2 SASEGT. V dropped 6 bases and J dropped 2; count of bases not matched to a gene: 6. The CDR3 here is CASRASRGNYGYTF. CDR3 sequence (DNA): TGTGCCAGCAGGGCTTCCAGGGGGAACTATGGCTACACCTTC.

This clone was seen a handful of times. The rearrangement links TRBV6-1 to TRBJ2-3; TRBD2 agrees at 9 bases. CDR1 is MNHNS and CDR2 is SASEGT in the germline V gene. The CDR3 is made up of 15 amino acids. Trimming cost V 7 bases and J 3 bases; bases outside gene matches: 8. The CDR3 DNA sequence: TGTGCCAGCATGGAGTTGCGGGAGGGGACAGATACGCAGTATTTT. Amino acid sequence: CASMELREGTDTQYF.

The V gene is TRBV5-1, the J gene TRBJ1-1; D possibly corresponds to TRBD1 (5 bases). Germline loops: CDR1 SGHRS, CDR2 YFSETQ. V was cut by 6 bases and J by 0 bases, with 18 bases left in between. CDR3 length: 16 amino acids. Here the CDR3 DNA reads TGCGCCAGCATCTTAGGACCGGGGGGGATGAACACTGAAGCTTTCTTT. Translation gives CASILGPGGMNTEAFF.

V and J are TRBV6-6 and TRBJ1-1; D unresolved. Germline assignment: CDR1 MNHNY and CDR2 SVGAGI (reference sequence). The CDR3 runs 13 residues. Deletions cut 2 bases from V and 1 base from J, with 5 bases between. CDR3 region: CASSYVKNTEAFF. For the CDR3, the DNA is TGTGCCAGCAGTTACGTGAAGAACACTGAAGCTTTCTTT.

This clone was recorded at least ten times. This chain connects TRBV20-1 to TRBJ2-7, with 12 bases fitting TRBD2. The CDR3 loop spans 13 amino acids. V gave up 5 bases and J gave up 6 bases; unmatched junction bases: 5. Looked up from germline, CDR1 is DFQATT and CDR2 is SNEGSKA (reference sequence). The DNA of the CDR3 is TGCAGTGCTGACATGACTAGCGGGAGCGAGCAGTACTTC. This translates into CSADMTSGSEQYF.

As for this clone: A much larger clone lies a single base off, so this may be a read error. The V and J genes are TRBV28 and TRBJ2-7; 9 bases agree with TRBD2. The germline CDR1 and CDR2 sequences are MDHEN and SYDVKM. The V and J ends lost 4 bases and 5 bases, in that order; junction bases with no gene match: 12. The CDR3 has 16 amino acids. CDR3 amino acids: CASSSTPGTSPDEQYF. Written as DNA, the CDR3 is TGTGCCAGCAGTTCCACCCCGGGGACTAGCCCCGACGAGCAGTACTTC.

The chain recombines TRBV6-1 with TRBJ1-2; TRBD1 matches 9 bases. CDR1 is MNHNS, CDR2 SASEGT, per germline. The CDR3 has 16 residues. Trimming at V came to 5 bases and at J to 8 bases, leaving 15 bases not matched to a gene. The CDR3 here is CASSPPRVQGAEGYTF. For the CDR3, the DNA is TGTGCCAGCAGTCCGCCCCGCGTACAGGGGGCGGAAGGCTACACCTTC.

The chain joins TRBV15 to TRBJ2-5, with 8 positions matching TRBD1. The CDR3 runs 17 residues. Germline assignment: CDR1 LNHNV and CDR2 YYDKDF (reference sequence). V shed 4 bases, J shed 4 bases, and the junction held 14 bases outside the gene matches. CDR3 in amino acids: CATSTGDRDRIRETQYF. CDR3 DNA: TGTGCCACCAGCACCGGGGACCGGGACAGGATTCGAGAGACCCAGTACTTC.

The chain couples TRBV18 to TRBJ2-5, with D possibly being TRBD1 (6 bases). This CDR3 has 15 residues. Looked up from germline, CDR1 is KGHSH and CDR2 is LQKENI. Trimming shortened V by 6 bases and J by 5 bases, and 19 bases separated the two germline ends. DNA for the CDR3: TGTGCCAGCTCCCCGACGAGGGGGATGGGGGAGACCCAGTACTTC. This gives the protein CASSPTRGMGETQYF.

This rearrangement joins TRBV14 to TRBJ1-2; 10 nucleotides agree with TRBD1. The CDR3 runs 14 residues. Per germline, CDR1 SGHDN and CDR2 FVKESK. With 4 bases clipped from V and 3 bases from J, the junction kept 2 bases outside the gene matches. For the CDR3, the DNA is TGTGCCAGCAGCCGGACAGGGGGTGACTATGGCTACACCTTC. It encodes CASSRTGGDYGYTF.

Relative to its sample, this clone is large (0.1 to 1%). V is TRBV20-1 and J is TRBJ2-2; 10 nucleotides align to TRBD2. The CDR3 covers 15 residues. Per germline, CDR1 DFQATT and CDR2 SNEGSKA (reference sequence). Trimming removed 3 bases from V and 4 bases from J; junction bases left unmatched: 5. The CDR3 coding sequence is TGCAGTGCTAGGGTACTAGCGGGACTCACCGGGGAGCTGTTTTTT. Amino acids: CSARVLAGLTGELFF.

This clone was detected many times. V usage is TRBV6-2 or TRBV6-3 and J usage is TRBJ1-3; maybe TRBD1 (5 bases). V dropped 10 bases and J dropped 2 bases, with 15 bases sitting between them. CDR3 size: 14 residues. The germline CDR1 and CDR2 sequences are MNHEY and SVGEGT. CDR3 nucleotide sequence: TGTGCCACCAGCTGGGACTGGACTGGAAACACCATATATTTT. Residues: CATSWDWTGNTIYF.

A word on this clone: A much larger clonotype is one base distant, so this may be a read error. The same CDR3 also results from other DNA sequences found in this sample. CDR3: CASSLAAGPSYEQYF. In DNA form, the CDR3 reads TGTGCCAGCAGTTTAGCGGCGGGACCGTCCTACGAGCAGTACTTC. This chain connects TRBV7-2 to TRBJ2-7, with D maybe TRBD2 (6 bases). Germline CDR1 SGHTA, CDR2 FQGNSA. The CDR3 consists of 15 residues. Looking up the rest from reference TRBV7-2 and TRBJ2-7 gives the full variable domain: GAGVSQSPSNKVTEKGKDVELRCDPISGHTALYWYRQSLGQGLEFLIYFQGNSAPDKSGLPSDRFSAERTGGSVSTLTIQRTQQEDSAVYLCASSLAAGPSYEQYFGPGTRLTVT.

The V and J genes are TRBV6-4 and TRBJ2-7; TRBD1 aligns across 7 bases. The CDR3 totals 16 residues. Trimming cost V 7 bases and J 0 bases; bases outside gene matches: 12. Germline V lookup: CDR1 MRHNA, CDR2 SNTAGT. The chain's CDR3 is CASKAGGHPLSYEQYF. Here the CDR3 DNA reads TGTGCCAGCAAAGCAGGGGGACACCCCCTCTCCTACGAGCAGTACTTC.

This chain joins TRBV28 and TRBJ2-7, with 9 bases identical to TRBD2. This CDR3 has 14 amino acids. Germline V gene data show CDR1 as MDHEN and CDR2 as SYDVKM. J gave up 4 bases and V 6 bases, and 7 bases lay outside the gene matches. CDR3 in amino acids: CASRLTREGYEQYF. In DNA form, the CDR3 reads TGTGCCAGCAGACTGACGCGGGAGGGGTACGAGCAGTACTTC.

V gene TRBV2 combines with J gene TRBJ2-2; D call uncertain. This CDR3 region has 16 residues. Germline CDR1 and CDR2: SNHLY and FYNNEI. Trimming shortened V by 1 base and J by 4 bases, and 13 bases separated the two germline ends. CDR3 protein: CASSEGGYKRTGELFF. Here the CDR3 DNA reads TGTGCCAGCAGTGAAGGGGGATACAAGCGCACCGGGGAGCTGTTTTTT.

This clone was seen just once. The chain has TRBV20-1 and TRBJ1-5; weak D call: TRBD1 (6 bases). There are 12 residues in the CDR3. V lost 3 bases and J 7 bases, leaving 10 bases between the germline ends. Per germline, CDR1 DFQATT and CDR2 SNEGSKA (reference sequence). The CDR3 DNA follows: TGCAGTGCTAGGACAGGCCTCCAGCCCCAGCATTTT. It translates to CSARTGLQPQHF.

The J gene is TRBJ1-2, the V gene TRBV18; D is uncertain. Per germline, CDR1 KGHSH and CDR2 LQKENI. Trimming stripped 4 bases from V and 5 bases from J, with 5 bases between. The CDR3 runs to 11 residues. The CDR3 sequence: CASSQDYGYTF. The CDR3 DNA sequence: TGTGCCAGCTCACAGGATTATGGCTACACCTTC.